These 6 T cell receptor beta chains share one sample of origin, sequenced in a study of Ad26.COV2.S vaccination and SARS-CoV-2 variants. Treatment reported: around 19 received Ad26.COV2.S at low or high dose, single or two shots; 5 received placebo; per-sample allocation not given. Day 63 following the first vaccine or placebo injection was when the samples were taken. Assay: immunoSEQ multiplex PCR; the TCRdb copy retains only in-frame clones and omits some. The sample has roughly 700,000 clones, around 90% seen once. The starting material was peripheral blood, obtained in a trial of Ad26.COV2.S vaccine versus placebo. The receptors here all came from a person between 18 and 60 years old who received the Ad26.COV2.S COVID-19 vaccine or a placebo.

The rearrangement joins TRBV30 to TRBJ2-3; D unclear. Trimming pared 1 base from V and 6 bases from J, leaving 5 bases between. Germline CDR1 reads GTSNPN; CDR2 reads SVGIG (reference sequence). CDR3 length equals 11 residues. As DNA, the CDR3 is TGTGCCTGGAGTGCCATTGATACGCAGTATTTT. This gives the protein CAWSAIDTQYF. Complete variable domain (other parts from reference TRBV30 and TRBJ2-3): SQTIHQWPATLVQPVGSPLSLECTVEGTSNPNLYWYRQAAGRGLQLLFYSVGIGQISSEVPQNLSASRPQDRQFILSSKKLLLSDSGFYLCAWSAIDTQYFGPGTRLTVL.

This chain uses TRBV7-9 with TRBJ1-6, with a possible D match to TRBD1 (6 bases). Germline values: CDR1 SEHNR, CDR2 FQNEAQ (reference sequence). The CDR3 loop spans 14 amino acids. Trimming left V 1 base short and J 6 bases short, with 7 bases between. As DNA, the CDR3 is TGTGCCAGCAGCTTAGGACAGGTTAATTCACCCCTCCACTTT. This codes for CASSLGQVNSPLHF.

The chain combines TRBV4-2 with TRBJ1-3, with a weak D call TRBD1 (5 bases). With 4 bases removed from V and 4 bases from J, the gap between germline ends came to 8 bases. The CDR3 consists of 13 residues. The germline gives CDR1 LGHNA, CDR2 YNFKEQ. The chain's CDR3 is CASSRAGGNTIYF. The CDR3 bases are TGTGCCAGCAGCCGGGCAGGGGGAAACACCATATATTTT.

V gene TRBV7-2 combines with J gene TRBJ2-3; 8 bases are shared with TRBD2. The CDR3 spans 14 residues. Trimming at V came to 5 bases and at J to 5 bases, leaving 6 bases not matched to a gene. Germline loops: CDR1 SGHTA, CDR2 FQGNSA. Here the CDR3 reads CASSPRGEGDTQYF. The CDR3 nucleotides read TGTGCCAGCAGCCCGCGGGGGGAAGGAGATACGCAGTATTTT.

The chain joins TRBV6-4 to TRBJ1-5; 7 nucleotides agree with TRBD1. J lost 6 bases, V lost 3 bases, and 8 bases had no gene match. The CDR3 has 15 residues. Germline loops: CDR1 MRHNA, CDR2 SNTAGT. The CDR3 loop is CASSDQGGSGQPQHF. The DNA for the CDR3 is TGTGCCAGCAGTGATCAAGGGGGCTCCGGTCAGCCCCAGCATTTT.

The rearrangement uses TRBV7-2 and TRBJ2-1, with D possibly being TRBD2 (6 bases). Germline V gene lookup returns CDR1 SGHTA and CDR2 FQGNSA. The V gene lost 5 bases and the J gene lost 6 bases, with 14 bases spanning the gap. The CDR3 is 14 residues long. The CDR3 loop reads CASSQSRGGNEQFF. CDR3 DNA sequence: TGTGCCAGCAGCCAATCCCGGGGAGGCAATGAGCAGTTCTTC.